This T cell receptor beta chain was retrieved from a study of identical twins. As for this clonotype: Its target is unknown.

General observations from the study: Fewer insertions were carried by abundant cord blood beta clonotypes, but none was seen in memory repertoires.

CDR1 SGHTA and CDR2 FQGNSA come from the germline V gene. The CDR3 has 15 amino acids. Trimming took 1 base from V and 2 from J, leaving 11 bases between them. TCRdb reanalysed the 5' RACE reads using MiXCR and keeps one entry per CDR3 protein. The sample records roughly 630,000 distinct CDR3 sequences, around 7.5% being singletons. The same sample was also used in a study of yellow fever vaccine responses in identical twins.

The V gene is TRBV7-2, the J gene TRBJ1-2; D is unclear. The receptor was isolated from a young woman in good health. The specimen was PBMCs. CDR3 in amino acids: CASSLVSFSNYGYTF. In nucleotides, the CDR3 is TGTGCCAGCAGCTTAGTGTCGTTCTCAAACTATGGCTACACCTTC.